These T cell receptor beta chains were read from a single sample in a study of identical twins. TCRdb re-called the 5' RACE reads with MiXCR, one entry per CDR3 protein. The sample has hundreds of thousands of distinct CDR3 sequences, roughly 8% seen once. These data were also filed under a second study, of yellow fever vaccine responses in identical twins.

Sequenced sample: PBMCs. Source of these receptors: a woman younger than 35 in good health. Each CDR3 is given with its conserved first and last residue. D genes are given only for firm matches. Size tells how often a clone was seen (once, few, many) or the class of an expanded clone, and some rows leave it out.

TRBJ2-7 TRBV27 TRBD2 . TGTGCCAGCAGTCCGGTTAGCGGGAGCTCTTACGAGCAGTACTTC CASSPVSGSSYEQYF
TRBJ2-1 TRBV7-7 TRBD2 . TGTGCTAGCAGCTTGGGGACTAGCGTCGAAAATGAGCAGTTCTTC CASSLGTSVENEQFF
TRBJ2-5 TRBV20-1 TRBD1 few TGCAGTGCTAGAGTCCAGGGGGAAGAGACCCAGTACTTC CSARVQGEETQYF
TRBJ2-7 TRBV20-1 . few TGCAGTGCTGCCCGGGACTTGTTCTTCTACGAGCAGTACTTC CSAARDLFFYEQYF
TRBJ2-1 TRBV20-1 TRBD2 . TGCAGTGCTGATCACGCTAGCGGGGGGTTTAATGAGCAGTTCTTC CSADHASGGFNEQFF
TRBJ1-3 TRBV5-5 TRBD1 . TGTGCCAGCAGCTTAGCACAGGGGAGTGGAAACACCATATATTTT CASSLAQGSGNTIYF
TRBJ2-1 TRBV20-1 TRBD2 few TGCAGTGCTAGAGAAGCGGGGGCGGTAGATGAGCAGTTCTTC CSAREAGAVDEQFF
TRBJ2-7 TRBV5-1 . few TGCGCCAGCAGCTCGGACAATTTATCCTACGAGCAGTACTTC CASSSDNLSYEQYF
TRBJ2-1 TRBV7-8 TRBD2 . TGTGCCAGCAGCCCCCGAGGCGGGGGTTACAATGAGCAGTTCTTC CASSPRGGGYNEQFF
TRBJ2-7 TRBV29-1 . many TGCAGCGTTGAAGCGTGGCAGGTGAGCTCCTACGAGCAGTACTTC CSVEAWQVSSYEQYF
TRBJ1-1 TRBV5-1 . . TGCGCCAGCAGCTTCGGGACACCGAGAGAAGCTTTCTTT CASSFGTPREAFF
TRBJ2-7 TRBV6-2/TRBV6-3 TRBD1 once TGTGCCAGCAGTTTCGGACGACAGGGGCACTTC CASSFGRQGHF
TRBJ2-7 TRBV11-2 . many TGTGCCAGCAGCCTAGAGTTAGTCTACGAGCAGTACTTC CASSLELVYEQYF
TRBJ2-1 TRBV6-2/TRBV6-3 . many TGTGCCAGCAGCCCCATAGAGGGGATGGATGAGCAGTTCTTC CASSPIEGMDEQFF
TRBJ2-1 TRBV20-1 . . TGCAGTGCTTCACAGGGTGCGTGGGAGCAGTTCTTC CSASQGAWEQFF
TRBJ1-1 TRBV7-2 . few TGTGCCAGCAGCCTAGACCCCGGGGAGCGGGCTTTCTTT CASSLDPGERAFF
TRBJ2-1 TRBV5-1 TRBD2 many TGCGCCAGCAGCTTGGGGAGCGGGATGGATGAGCAGTTCTTC CASSLGSGMDEQFF
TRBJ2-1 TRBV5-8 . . TGTGCCAGCAGCCCCCCGGTACGGGGAGAGCAGTTCTTC CASSPPVRGEQFF
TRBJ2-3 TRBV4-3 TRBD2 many TGCGCCAGCAGCCAAGATCGCCTAGCGGGATACACAGATACGCAGTATTTT CASSQDRLAGYTDTQYF
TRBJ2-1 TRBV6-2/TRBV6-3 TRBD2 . TGTGCCAGCAGTTACTCGAGAGGGCTAGCCGGGAGGTCGAACAATGAGCAGTTCTTC CASSYSRGLAGRSNNEQFF
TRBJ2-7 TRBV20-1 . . TGCAGTGCTAGTTACAGGGAACACGAGCAGTACTTC CSASYREHEQYF
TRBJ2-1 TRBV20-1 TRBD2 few TGCAGTGCTAGACGGGGGGGCCTAAATGAGCAGTTCTTC CSARRGGLNEQFF
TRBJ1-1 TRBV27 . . TGTGCCAGCAGGCCCGGGACAATTTTGAACACTGAAGCTTTCTTT CASRPGTILNTEAFF
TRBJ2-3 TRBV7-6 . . TGTGCCAGCAGCTTAGAGACTACAGATACGCAGTATTTT CASSLETTDTQYF
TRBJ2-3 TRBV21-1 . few TGTGCCAGCAGCGGTCGATGGAGCACAGATACGCAGTATTTT CASSGRWSTDTQYF
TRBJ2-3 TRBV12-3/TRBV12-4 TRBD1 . TGTGCCAGCAGTTTAGGGACAGGACCTCTTCTTCTTCTCACAGATACGCAGTATTTT CASSLGTGPLLLLTDTQYF
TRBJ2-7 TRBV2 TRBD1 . TGTGCCAGCAGTCCCCGAACAGGGGTGAACGAGCAGTACTTC CASSPRTGVNEQYF
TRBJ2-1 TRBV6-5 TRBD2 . TGTGCCAGCAGTTTCCGGACTAGCGGGAGGGACGAGCAGTTCTTC CASSFRTSGRDEQFF
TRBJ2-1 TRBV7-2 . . TGTGCCAGCAGCTCGGCCCATGAGCAGTTCTTC CASSSAHEQFF
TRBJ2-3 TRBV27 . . TGTGCCAGCAGTTTTTCTCAGACCACAGATACGCAGTATTTT CASSFSQTTDTQYF
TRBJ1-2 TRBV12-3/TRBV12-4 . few TGTGCCAGCAGTTTAGAGGGATTTGGCTATGGCTACACCTTC CASSLEGFGYGYTF
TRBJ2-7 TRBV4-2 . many TGTGCCAGCAGCCTACCGGGACACAACTCCTACGAGCAGTACTTC CASSLPGHNSYEQYF
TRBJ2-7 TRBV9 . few TGTGCCAGCAGCGTATCGGACACCTCGACCTACGAGCAGTACTTC CASSVSDTSTYEQYF
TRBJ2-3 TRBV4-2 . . TGTGCCAGCAGCCAAGTAGAAGTGAATACGCAGTATTTT CASSQVEVNTQYF
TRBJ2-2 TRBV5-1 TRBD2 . TGCGCCAGCAGCTCGGGACTAAACCCCACGACGAACACCGGGGAGCTGTTTTTT CASSSGLNPTTNTGELFF
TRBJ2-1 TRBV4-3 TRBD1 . TGCGCCAGCAGCCATTGGACAGGGGATGAGCAGTTCTTC CASSHWTGDEQFF
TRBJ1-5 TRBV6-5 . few TGTGCCAGCAGTTACTCCTCAGGGACTCAGCCCCAGCATTTT CASSYSSGTQPQHF
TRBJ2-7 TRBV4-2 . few TGTGCCAGCAGCCCGGACCTTGGAGCGCACCCCACCTACGAGCAGTACTTC CASSPDLGAHPTYEQYF
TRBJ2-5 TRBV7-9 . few TGTGCCAGCAGCCCGGACTGGGCACCAGAGACCCAGTACTTC CASSPDWAPETQYF
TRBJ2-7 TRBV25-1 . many TGTGCCTCGGGTAGGCCGGGGAAATCGAACTACGAGCAGTACTTC CASGRPGKSNYEQYF